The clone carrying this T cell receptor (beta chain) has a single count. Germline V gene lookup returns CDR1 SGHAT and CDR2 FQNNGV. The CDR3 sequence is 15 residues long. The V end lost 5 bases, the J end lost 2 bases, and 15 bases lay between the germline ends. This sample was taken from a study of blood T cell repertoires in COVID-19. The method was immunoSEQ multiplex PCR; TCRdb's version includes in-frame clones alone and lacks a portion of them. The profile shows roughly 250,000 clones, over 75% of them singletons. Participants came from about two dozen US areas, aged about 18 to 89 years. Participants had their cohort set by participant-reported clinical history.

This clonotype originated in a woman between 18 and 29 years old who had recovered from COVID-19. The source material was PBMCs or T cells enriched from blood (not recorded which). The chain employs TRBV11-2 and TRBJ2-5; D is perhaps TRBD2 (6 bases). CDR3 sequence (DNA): TGTGCCAGCAGCCCCCTCTATGGGGGGCAAGAGACCCAGTACTTC. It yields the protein CASSPLYGGQETQYF.